The T cell receptor (beta chain) described here comes from a study of blood T cells in healthy people across ages. This clonotype turned up a few times. Its cognate antigen is unknown. At one end the junction does not follow the germline gene, possibly because of a read error. CDR1 is MDHEN and CDR2 is SYDVKM in the germline V gene. The CDR3 loop spans 11 amino acids. Per individual sample, total RNA of at least 6 micrograms was extracted. Alongside a J-beta primer mix, a sample-barcoded 5' primer served in a second PCR lasting about 7 to 11 cycles. TCRdb used MiXCR to reprocess the 5' RACE reads, holding one entry per CDR3 protein. The sample yields roughly 1,800,000 distinct CDR3 sequences, approximately 50% seen once. Overall study findings and caveats: There was no known CMV status for donors, so expanded clonotype changes were possibly confounded. The percentage of naive T cells correlated strongly with TCR beta diversity.

This TCR was recovered from a woman aged 40 to 50 in good health. The specimen sequenced was blood. The chain recombines TRBV28 with TRBJ2-1; no clear D. CDR3 protein: CASSFVGEQFF. The CDR3 DNA is TGCGCCAGCAGCTTCGTTGGTGAGCAGTTCTTC.